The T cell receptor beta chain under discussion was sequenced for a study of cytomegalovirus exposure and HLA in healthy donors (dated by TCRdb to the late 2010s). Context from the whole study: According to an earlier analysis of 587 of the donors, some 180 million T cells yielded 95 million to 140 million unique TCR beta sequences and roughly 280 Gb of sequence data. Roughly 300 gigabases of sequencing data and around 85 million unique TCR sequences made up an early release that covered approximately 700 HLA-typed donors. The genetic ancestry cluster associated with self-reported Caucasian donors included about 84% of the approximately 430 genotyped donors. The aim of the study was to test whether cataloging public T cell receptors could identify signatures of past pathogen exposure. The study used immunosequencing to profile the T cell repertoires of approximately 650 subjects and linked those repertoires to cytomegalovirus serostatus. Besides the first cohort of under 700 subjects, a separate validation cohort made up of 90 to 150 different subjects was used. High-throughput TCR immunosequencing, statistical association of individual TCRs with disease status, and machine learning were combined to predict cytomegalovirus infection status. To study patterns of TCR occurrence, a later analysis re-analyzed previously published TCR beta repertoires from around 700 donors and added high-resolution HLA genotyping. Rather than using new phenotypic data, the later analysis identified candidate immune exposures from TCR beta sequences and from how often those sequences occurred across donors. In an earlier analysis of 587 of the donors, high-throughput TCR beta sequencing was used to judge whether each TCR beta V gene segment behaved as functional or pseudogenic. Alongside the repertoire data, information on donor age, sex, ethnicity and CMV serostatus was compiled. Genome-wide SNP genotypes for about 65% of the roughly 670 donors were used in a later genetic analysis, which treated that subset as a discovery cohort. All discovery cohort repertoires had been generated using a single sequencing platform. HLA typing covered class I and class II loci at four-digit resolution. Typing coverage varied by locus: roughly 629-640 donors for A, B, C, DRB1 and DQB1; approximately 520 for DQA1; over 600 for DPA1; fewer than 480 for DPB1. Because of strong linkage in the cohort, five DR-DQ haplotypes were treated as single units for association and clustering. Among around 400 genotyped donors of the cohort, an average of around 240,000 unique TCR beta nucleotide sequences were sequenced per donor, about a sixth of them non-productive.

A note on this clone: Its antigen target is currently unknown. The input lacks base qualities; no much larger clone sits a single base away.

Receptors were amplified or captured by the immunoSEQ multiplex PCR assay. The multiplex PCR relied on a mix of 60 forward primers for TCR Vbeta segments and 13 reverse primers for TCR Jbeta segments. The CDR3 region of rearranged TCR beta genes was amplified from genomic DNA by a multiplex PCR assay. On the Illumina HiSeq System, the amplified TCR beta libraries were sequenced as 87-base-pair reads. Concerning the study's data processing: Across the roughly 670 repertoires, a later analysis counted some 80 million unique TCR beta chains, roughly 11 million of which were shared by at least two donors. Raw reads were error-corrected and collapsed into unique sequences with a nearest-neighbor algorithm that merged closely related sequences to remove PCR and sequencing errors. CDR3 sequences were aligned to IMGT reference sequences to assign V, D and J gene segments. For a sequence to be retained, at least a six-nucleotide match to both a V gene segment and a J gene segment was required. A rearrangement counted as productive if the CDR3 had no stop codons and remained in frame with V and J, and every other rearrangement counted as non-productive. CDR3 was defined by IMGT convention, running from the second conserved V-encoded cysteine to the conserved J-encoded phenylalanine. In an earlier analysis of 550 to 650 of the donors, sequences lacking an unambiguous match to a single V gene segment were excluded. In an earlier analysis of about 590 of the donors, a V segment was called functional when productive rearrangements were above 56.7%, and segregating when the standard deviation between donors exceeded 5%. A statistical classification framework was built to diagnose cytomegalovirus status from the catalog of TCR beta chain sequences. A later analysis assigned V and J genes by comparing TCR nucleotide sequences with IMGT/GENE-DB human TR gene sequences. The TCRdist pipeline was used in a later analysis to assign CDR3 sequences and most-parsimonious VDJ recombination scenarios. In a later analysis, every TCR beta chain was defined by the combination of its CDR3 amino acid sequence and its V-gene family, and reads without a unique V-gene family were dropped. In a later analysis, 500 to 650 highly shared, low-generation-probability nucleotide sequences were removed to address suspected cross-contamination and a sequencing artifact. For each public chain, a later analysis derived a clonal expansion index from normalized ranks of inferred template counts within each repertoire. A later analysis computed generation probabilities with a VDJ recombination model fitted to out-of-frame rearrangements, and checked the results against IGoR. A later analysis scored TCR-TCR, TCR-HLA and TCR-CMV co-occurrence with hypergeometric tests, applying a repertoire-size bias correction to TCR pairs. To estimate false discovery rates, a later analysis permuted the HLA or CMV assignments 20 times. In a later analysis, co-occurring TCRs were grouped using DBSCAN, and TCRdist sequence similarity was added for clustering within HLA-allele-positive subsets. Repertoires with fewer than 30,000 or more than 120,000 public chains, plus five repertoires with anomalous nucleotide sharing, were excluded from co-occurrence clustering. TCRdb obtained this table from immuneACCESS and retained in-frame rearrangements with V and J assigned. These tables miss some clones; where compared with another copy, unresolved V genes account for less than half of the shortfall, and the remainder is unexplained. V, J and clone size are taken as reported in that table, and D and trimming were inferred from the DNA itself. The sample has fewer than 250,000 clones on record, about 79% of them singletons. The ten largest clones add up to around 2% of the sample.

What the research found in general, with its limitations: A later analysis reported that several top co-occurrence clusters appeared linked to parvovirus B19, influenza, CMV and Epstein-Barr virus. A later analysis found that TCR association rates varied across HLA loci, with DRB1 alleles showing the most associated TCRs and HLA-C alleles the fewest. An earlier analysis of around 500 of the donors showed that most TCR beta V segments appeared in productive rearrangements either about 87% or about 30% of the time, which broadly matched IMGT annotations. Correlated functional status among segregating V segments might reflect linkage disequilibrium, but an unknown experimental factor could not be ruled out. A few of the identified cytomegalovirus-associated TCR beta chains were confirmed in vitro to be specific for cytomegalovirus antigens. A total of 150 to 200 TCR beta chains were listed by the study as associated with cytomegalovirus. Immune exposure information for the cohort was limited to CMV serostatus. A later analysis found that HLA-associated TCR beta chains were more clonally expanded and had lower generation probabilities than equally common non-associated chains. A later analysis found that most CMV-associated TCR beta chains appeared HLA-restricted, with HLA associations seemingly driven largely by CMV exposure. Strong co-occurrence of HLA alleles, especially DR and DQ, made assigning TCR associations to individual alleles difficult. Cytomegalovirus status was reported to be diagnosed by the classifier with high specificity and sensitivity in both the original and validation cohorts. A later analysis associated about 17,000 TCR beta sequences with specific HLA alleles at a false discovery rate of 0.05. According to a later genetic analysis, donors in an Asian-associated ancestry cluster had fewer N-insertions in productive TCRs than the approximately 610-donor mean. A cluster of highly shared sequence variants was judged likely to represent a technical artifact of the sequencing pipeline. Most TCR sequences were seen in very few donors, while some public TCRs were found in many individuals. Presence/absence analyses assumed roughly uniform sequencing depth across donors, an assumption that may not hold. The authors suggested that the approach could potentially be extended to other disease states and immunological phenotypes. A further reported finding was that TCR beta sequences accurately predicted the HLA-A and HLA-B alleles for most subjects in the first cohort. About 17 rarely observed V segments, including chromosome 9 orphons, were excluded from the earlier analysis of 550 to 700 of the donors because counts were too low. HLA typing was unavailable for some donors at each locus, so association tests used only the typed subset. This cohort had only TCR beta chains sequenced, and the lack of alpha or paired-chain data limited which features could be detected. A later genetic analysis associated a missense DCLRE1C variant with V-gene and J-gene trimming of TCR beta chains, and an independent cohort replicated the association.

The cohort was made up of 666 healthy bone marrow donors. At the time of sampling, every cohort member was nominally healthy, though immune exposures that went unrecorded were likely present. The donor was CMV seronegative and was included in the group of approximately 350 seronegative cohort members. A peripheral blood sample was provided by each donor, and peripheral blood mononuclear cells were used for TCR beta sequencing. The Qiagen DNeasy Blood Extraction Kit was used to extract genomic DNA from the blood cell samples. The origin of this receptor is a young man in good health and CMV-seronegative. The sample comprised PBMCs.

CDR3 sequence: CASSVGLLVGTSRNPCYEQYF. Read as DNA, the sequence is TGTGCCAGCAGCGTAGGATTGTTGGTGGGGACTAGCAGAAACCCTTGTTACGAGCAGTACTTC. The rearrangement joined TRBV9 to TRBJ2-7; 9 central bases correspond to TRBD2. The CDR3 measures 21 amino acids from cysteine to phenylalanine. Only the CDR3 part of the read is kept: 63 bases, read in frame from the first base. CDR1 and CDR2 are drawn from the germline V gene: SGDLS, YYNGEE. Trimming takes 0 bases off V and 4 bases off J; junction bases not matched to a gene: 23.